This TCR beta chain was recorded in a study of blood T cell repertoires in COVID-19. Study background: PBMCs, B-cell-depleted T cells, or T cells provided the cDNA or gDNA that made up the material.

Produced via immunoSEQ multiplex PCR; TCRdb's table is partial and in-frame only. The table shows around 62,000 clones, with around nine tenths occurring only once. Germline CDR1 reads SGDLS; CDR2 reads YYNGEE. V dropped 0 bases and J dropped 8 bases, with 15 bases sitting between them. The CDR3 runs to 16 residues. This clonotype was sampled from a woman aged 40 to 50 who had recovered from COVID-19. The sequenced material came from PBMCs or T cells enriched from blood (not recorded which). This chain uses TRBV9 with TRBJ1-6; D unclear. CDR3 nucleotide sequence: TGTGCCAGCAGCGTAGCTGGTCAGGTCTACGATTCACCCCTCCACTTT. The encoded protein is CASSVAGQVYDSPLHF.